The TCR beta chain described here comes from a study of T cell responses to AZD1222 COVID-19 vaccine. Notes on this clone: The antigen is not known.

This CDR3 is built from 18 residues. The V and J ends lost 2 bases and 5 bases, in that order; junction bases with no gene match: 10. The germline V gene has CDR1 LNHDA and CDR2 SQIVND (reference sequence). The study's findings and limits: Samples come after the peak T cell response, not at day 14. The study found vaccine-associated CD4 TCRs spanning spike, dominant at 160-218 and 743-854. Elevations in Spike-specific TCR breadth and depth followed administration of two AZD1222 doses.

TCRdb keeps only in-frame clones here, not all; method: immunoSEQ multiplex PCR. Of 60,000 to 75,000 clones detected, about 83% appear once; the ten largest clones hold about 6.1%. Sample: peripheral blood, taken 28 days after the second AZD1222 dose. The V call is TRBV19, the J call TRBJ2-5; 14 positions agree with TRBD2. The sequence derives from an adult who received the AZD1222 COVID-19 vaccine. CDR3 in DNA: TGTGCCAGTAGTATACCCCCGACTAGCGGGGGGGCCTGGGAGACCCAGTACTTC. Its translation: CASSIPPTSGGAWETQYF.